Listed below are T cell receptor beta chains from one sample, sequenced in a study of T cell responses to AZD1222 COVID-19 vaccine. Assay used: immunoSEQ multiplex PCR; TCRdb lists only in-frame clones, some missing. This table has roughly 96,000 clones, approximately 87% appearing once. The sample here was peripheral blood, taken on day 0 of AZD1222 vaccination. These receptors were obtained from an adult in good health. Each CDR3 is given with its conserved first and last residue. Fields, in order: J gene, V gene, D gene, CDR3 protein, CDR3 DNA. The D gene is left open where the match is weak.

j_gene: TRBJ2-7; v_gene: TRBV10-1; d_gene: TRBD1; CDR3aa: CASSARTGSSYEQYF; CDR3nt: TGCGCCAGCAGTGCCCGGACAGGGAGCTCCTACGAGCAGTACTTC
j_gene: TRBJ2-3; v_gene: TRBV29-1; d_gene: TRBD1; CDR3aa: CSVVDTGVTDTQYF; CDR3nt: TGCAGCGTCGTTGATACAGGGGTAACAGATACGCAGTATTTT
j_gene: TRBJ1-5; v_gene: TRBV7-6; d_gene: TRBD1; CDR3aa: CASSLGTGVYNQPQHF; CDR3nt: TGTGCCAGCAGCCTCGGGACAGGGGTTTACAATCAGCCCCAGCATTTT
j_gene: TRBJ1-1; v_gene: TRBV2; d_gene: NA; CDR3aa: CASSAEAGNTEAFF; CDR3nt: TGTGCCAGCAGCGCGGAAGCTGGGAACACTGAAGCTTTCTTT
j_gene: TRBJ1-1; v_gene: TRBV5-4; d_gene: NA; CDR3aa: CASSLGGKGSNTEAFF; CDR3nt: TGTGCCAGCAGCTTAGGTGGCAAGGGTTCGAACACTGAAGCTTTCTTT
j_gene: TRBJ1-1; v_gene: TRBV15; d_gene: NA; CDR3aa: CATSRDPRDAFF; CDR3nt: TGTGCCACCAGCAGAGATCCCCGTGACGCTTTCTTT
j_gene: TRBJ1-1; v_gene: TRBV6-5; d_gene: NA; CDR3aa: CATRLGVLNTEAFF; CDR3nt: TGTGCCACCCGGCTAGGGGTATTGAACACTGAAGCTTTCTTT
j_gene: TRBJ1-1; v_gene: TRBV7-8; d_gene: NA; CDR3aa: CASSLRRAGAAFF; CDR3nt: TGTGCCAGCAGCTTAAGACGGGCAGGGGCAGCTTTCTTT
j_gene: TRBJ2-7; v_gene: TRBV28; d_gene: TRBD1; CDR3aa: CASSSPGQGASYEQYF; CDR3nt: TGTGCCAGCAGTTCACCGGGACAGGGGGCTTCCTACGAGCAGTACTTC
j_gene: TRBJ1-1; v_gene: TRBV6-5; d_gene: TRBD1; CDR3aa: CASRGSGQTEAFF; CDR3nt: TGTGCCAGCAGAGGCTCGGGACAGACGGAAGCTTTCTTT
j_gene: TRBJ2-7; v_gene: TRBV29-1; d_gene: TRBD1; CDR3aa: CSVQGAYEQYF; CDR3nt: TGCAGCGTACAGGGGGCATACGAGCAGTACTTC
j_gene: TRBJ1-2; v_gene: TRBV10-3; d_gene: NA; CDR3aa: CATTIDNNYGYTF; CDR3nt: TGTGCCACCACAATCGACAATAACTATGGCTACACCTTC
j_gene: TRBJ2-1; v_gene: TRBV6-2/TRBV6-3; d_gene: TRBD2; CDR3aa: CASSTGTSANEQFF; CDR3nt: TGTGCCAGCAGTACCGGGACTAGCGCCAATGAGCAGTTCTTC